This is a list of T cell receptor beta chains from one sample in a study of CD4+ T cells in melanoma. Libraries were prepared by immunoSEQ multiplex PCR; TCRdb keeps only in-frame clonotypes and omits some of them. The data hold some 150,000 clones, with about nine tenths observed a single time. The receptors originated from a human donor with melanoma. The CDR3 runs from the conserved cysteine through the conserved F or W. The order of the fields is clone size, D gene, V gene, J gene, CDR3 protein, CDR3 DNA. D genes are given only for firm matches. Size is omitted from some rows. Given values are once, few, many or a class for expanded clones.

.	.	TRBV2	TRBJ1-1	CASSGVNTEAFF	TGTGCCAGCTCGGGCGTGAACACTGAAGCTTTCTTT
.	.	TRBV4-2	TRBJ2-2	CASSQVEGFTGELFF	TGTGCCAGCAGCCAAGTGGAGGGTTTCACCGGGGAGCTGTTTTTT
.	TRBD1	TRBV2	TRBJ2-2	CASSGQGVTGELFF	TGTGCCAGCAGCGGGCAGGGGGTCACCGGGGAGCTGTTTTTT
.	.	TRBV15	TRBJ1-1	CATSRDIAGNTEAFF	TGTGCCACCAGCAGAGATATCGCGGGGAACACTGAAGCTTTCTTT
once	.	TRBV4-1	TRBJ2-1	CASSQDGGPYNEQFF	TGCGCCAGCAGCCAAGACGGGGGGCCGTACAATGAGCAGTTCTTC
.	.	TRBV6-6	TRBJ1-2	CAIKTGGGFSDGYTF	TGTGCCATCAAGACTGGGGGCGGGTTCTCGGACGGCTACACCTTC
.	TRBD2	TRBV11-2	TRBJ2-7	CASSPGTKGEQYF	TGTGCCAGCAGCCCTGGGACTAAAGGCGAGCAGTACTTC
.	TRBD1	TRBV11-2	TRBJ2-7	CASSPRGQGASGESYEQYF	TGTGCCAGCAGCCCGCGGGGACAGGGGGCTTCGGGGGAGTCCTACGAGCAGTACTTC
.	TRBD2	TRBV9	TRBJ2-1	CASSVGGGYNEQFF	TGTGCCAGCAGCGTAGGCGGGGGATACAATGAGCAGTTCTTC
once	.	TRBV6-5	TRBJ1-5	CASSYSRHGNQPQHF	TGTGCCAGCAGTTACAGCAGGCACGGCAATCAGCCCCAGCATTTT
.	TRBD1	TRBV5-1	TRBJ1-1	CASSLMGQPNTEAFF	TGCGCCAGCAGCTTGATGGGACAGCCGAACACTGAAGCTTTCTTT
.	.	TRBV19	TRBJ2-7	CATSKEYSYEQYF	TGTGCCACGTCCAAGGAGTACTCCTACGAGCAGTACTTC
.	TRBD1	TRBV9	TRBJ2-3	CASSAGQGLSTDTQYF	TGTGCCAGCAGCGCCGGACAGGGGCTAAGCACAGATACGCAGTATTTT
.	TRBD1	TRBV18	TRBJ1-1	CASSQGTAMNTEAFF	TGTGCCAGCTCACAGGGGACAGCGATGAACACTGAAGCTTTCTTT
.	.	TRBV21-1	TRBJ2-7	CASSKVDSGSYEQYF	TGTGCCAGCAGCAAAGTTGACAGTGGAAGCTACGAGCAGTACTTC
.	TRBD1	TRBV29-1	TRBJ2-1	CSGVSSDRDYNEQFF	TGCAGCGGCGTCTCTAGTGACAGGGACTACAATGAGCAGTTCTTC
.	.	TRBV11-2	TRBJ1-2	CASSLEFADLYGYTF	TGTGCCAGCAGCTTAGAGTTTGCGGACCTCTATGGCTACACCTTC
.	.	TRBV18	TRBJ1-2	CASSPLAGEGYTF	TGTGCCAGCTCACCACTAGCTGGGGAGGGCTACACCTTC
.	TRBD1	TRBV5-1	TRBJ2-7	CASSLGGGQGYEQYF	TGCGCCAGCAGCTTGGGAGGGGGACAGGGTTACGAGCAGTACTTC
once	.	TRBV7-6	TRBJ1-2	CASSPSQGNYGYTF	TGTGCCAGCAGCCCCTCACAGGGCAACTATGGCTACACCTTC
.	.	TRBV4-1	TRBJ1-5	CASSQGGNNQPQHF	TGCGCCAGCAGCCAAGGAGGTAACAATCAGCCCCAGCATTTT
.	TRBD1	TRBV10-3	TRBJ2-7	CAISESRGQTSYEQYF	TGTGCCATCAGTGAGTCGAGGGGACAGACCTCCTACGAGCAGTACTTC
.	TRBD1	TRBV5-1	TRBJ2-2	CASSLGTGPGELFF	TGCGCCAGCAGCTTGGGGACAGGGCCCGGGGAGCTGTTTTTT
.	.	TRBV14	TRBJ2-7	CASSGLDRSYEQYF	TGTGCCAGCAGCGGTTTGGACAGATCCTACGAGCAGTACTTC
.	.	TRBV10-2	TRBJ1-5	CASSDDNQPQHF	TGCGCCAGCAGCGACGATAATCAGCCCCAGCATTTT
.	.	TRBV29-1	TRBJ1-2	CSVWTEWGYTF	TGCAGCGTCTGGACAGAATGGGGCTACACCTTC
.	TRBD1	TRBV6-6	TRBJ2-7	CASRGRTGDYEQYF	TGTGCCAGCCGGGGTCGGACAGGAGACTACGAGCAGTACTTC
once	.	TRBV7-2	TRBJ1-5	CASSRGGQLGNQPQHF	TGTGCCAGCAGCCGAGGGGGGCAGCTGGGCAATCAGCCCCAGCATTTT
.	.	TRBV12-5	TRBJ1-4	CASGFADYPDEKLFF	TGTGCTAGTGGTTTCGCCGACTACCCGGATGAAAAACTGTTTTTT
.	.	TRBV7-9	TRBJ2-3	CASSYQTDTQYF	TGTGCCAGCAGCTACCAGACAGATACGCAGTATTTT
once	.	TRBV7-9	TRBJ1-2	CASSKGTNYGYTF	TGTGCCAGCAGTAAGGGGACTAACTATGGCTACACCTTC
.	.	TRBV19	TRBJ1-6	CASKGLLGSPLHF	TGTGCCAGTAAGGGACTTCTTGGTTCACCCCTCCACTTT
.	.	TRBV11-2	TRBJ2-1	CASSFLISWGIDEQFF	TGTGCCAGCAGCTTTTTAATCTCTTGGGGAATTGATGAGCAGTTCTTC
.	TRBD1	TRBV2	TRBJ2-7	CASRDRAYEQYF	TGTGCCAGCAGAGACAGGGCCTACGAGCAGTACTTC
.	.	TRBV4-1	TRBJ1-2	CASSPRDRNYGYTF	TGCGCCAGCAGCCCCCGGGACCGAAACTATGGCTACACCTTC
once	.	TRBV6-1	TRBJ1-3	CASSFYRVSGNTIYF	TGTGCCAGCAGCTTCTACAGGGTCTCCGGAAACACCATATATTTT
.	.	TRBV15	TRBJ2-7	CATSITRFMGGEQYF	TGTGCCACCAGCATTACTAGATTCATGGGTGGCGAGCAGTACTTC
once	.	TRBV2	TRBJ1-4	CASRKKETNEKLFF	TGTGCCAGCAGAAAGAAGGAGACGAATGAAAAACTGTTTTTT
.	.	TRBV7-9	TRBJ2-7	CASSLDSGGGEQYF	TGTGCCAGCAGCTTAGATTCAGGGGGGGGCGAGCAGTACTTC
once	TRBD2	TRBV7-7	TRBJ2-1	CASSPSGGSYNEQFF	TGTGCTAGCAGCCCTAGCGGGGGTTCCTACAATGAGCAGTTCTTC
.	.	TRBV7-8	TRBJ2-1	CASSFYRGLYNEQFF	TGTGCCAGCAGCTTCTACCGGGGGTTATACAATGAGCAGTTCTTC
.	TRBD2	TRBV7-3	TRBJ2-1	CASSPVVAGAQQFF	TGTGCCAGCAGCCCCGTTGTAGCGGGGGCCCAGCAGTTCTTC
.	.	TRBV29-1	TRBJ1-1	CSVEVPRDKAFF	TGCAGCGTTGAAGTCCCCCGGGACAAAGCTTTCTTT
once	.	TRBV21-1	TRBJ2-2	CASARSNTGELFF	TGTGCCAGCGCGAGGTCGAACACCGGGGAGCTGTTTTTT
.	TRBD2	TRBV5-4	TRBJ2-5	CASSSRQRGEGETQYF	TGTGCCAGCAGCTCCCGGCAGCGGGGGGAGGGCGAGACCCAGTACTTC
.	.	TRBV29-1	TRBJ2-2	CSVAQDSRELFF	TGCAGCGTTGCCCAGGACAGCAGGGAGCTGTTTTTT
once	.	TRBV18	TRBJ2-5	CASSPPEKTQYF	TGTGCCAGCTCACCACCGGAAAAGACCCAGTACTTC
.	.	TRBV6-5	TRBJ2-7	CASSYSRTVSSYEQYF	TGTGCCAGCAGTTACTCTCGGACAGTAAGCTCCTACGAGCAGTACTTC
.	TRBD2	TRBV9	TRBJ2-3	CASSISGAGDTQYF	TGTGCCAGCAGCATCAGCGGGGCTGGAGATACGCAGTATTTT
.	.	TRBV7-9	TRBJ1-5	CASSSGTGFGQPQHF	TGTGCCAGCAGCTCAGGAACAGGTTTCGGTCAGCCCCAGCATTTT